Listed below are T cell receptor beta chains from one sample, sequenced in a study of blood T cell repertoires in COVID-19. Libraries were prepared by immunoSEQ multiplex PCR; TCRdb keeps only in-frame clonotypes and omits some of them. Among fewer than 300,000 clones listed, about 93% were seen once. Material for sequencing was PBMCs or T cells enriched from blood (not recorded which). The receptors were gathered from a woman aged 25 to 39 who had recovered from COVID-19. CDR3s include the opening cysteine and the closing phenylalanine or tryptophan. Fields, in order: D gene, clone size, J gene, V gene, CDR3 DNA, CDR3 protein. A D gene is named only where the DNA matches it firmly. Clone sizes are given selectively: once, few, many, or a class where the clone is expanded.

D gene: NA
clone size: few
J gene: TRBJ2-7
V gene: TRBV6-5
CDR3 DNA: TGTGCCAGCCATCAGGGGCCTGCGACCTACGAGCAGTACTTC
CDR3 protein: CASHQGPATYEQYF

D gene: NA
clone size: NA
J gene: TRBJ1-1
V gene: TRBV6-6
CDR3 DNA: TGTGCCAGCAGTCCTCAGGGGTCTACTGAAGCTTTCTTT
CDR3 protein: CASSPQGSTEAFF

D gene: TRBD1
clone size: NA
J gene: TRBJ2-3
V gene: TRBV10-3
CDR3 DNA: TGTGCCATCAACCGGGGACAGGGGAGCACAGATACGCAGTATTTT
CDR3 protein: CAINRGQGSTDTQYF

D gene: TRBD1
clone size: NA
J gene: TRBJ1-2
V gene: TRBV15
CDR3 DNA: TGTGCCACCAGCAGCCCAACAGGGGGCGGGTATGGCTACACCTTC
CDR3 protein: CATSSPTGGGYGYTF

D gene: NA
clone size: NA
J gene: TRBJ1-6
V gene: TRBV30
CDR3 DNA: TGTGCCTGGACTTGGCAAAATTCACCCCTCCACTTT
CDR3 protein: CAWTWQNSPLHF

D gene: NA
clone size: NA
J gene: TRBJ1-5
V gene: TRBV3-1/TRBV3-2
CDR3 DNA: TGTGCCAGCAGCCAGCAGAGCAATCAGCCCCAGCATTTT
CDR3 protein: CASSQQSNQPQHF

D gene: NA
clone size: NA
J gene: TRBJ2-7
V gene: TRBV7-8
CDR3 DNA: TGTGCCAGCAGCTTAGATCGACAGCAGAAGCAGTACTTC
CDR3 protein: CASSLDRQQKQYF

D gene: TRBD1
clone size: NA
J gene: TRBJ2-5
V gene: TRBV14
CDR3 DNA: TGTGCCAGCAGCCACCGGACAGGGGGCTTTTTTCCAGAGACCCAGTACTTC
CDR3 protein: CASSHRTGGFFPETQYF

D gene: NA
clone size: NA
J gene: TRBJ2-2
V gene: TRBV23-1
CDR3 DNA: TGCGCCAGCAGTCAATCGTACCAGGCGAACACCGGGGAGCTGTTTTTT
CDR3 protein: CASSQSYQANTGELFF

D gene: TRBD2
clone size: NA
J gene: TRBJ2-3
V gene: TRBV29-1
CDR3 DNA: TGCAGCGTTGGGGGCGGGAGATTCGATACGCAGTATTTT
CDR3 protein: CSVGGGRFDTQYF

D gene: NA
clone size: NA
J gene: TRBJ1-3
V gene: TRBV6-5
CDR3 DNA: TGTGCCAGCAGTTACTCAGACAGGCTTGGAAACACCATATATTTT
CDR3 protein: CASSYSDRLGNTIYF

D gene: TRBD1
clone size: NA
J gene: TRBJ1-2
V gene: TRBV6-2/TRBV6-3
CDR3 DNA: TGTGCCAGCAGTTCGACAGGGGTTAGAGGCTACACCTTC
CDR3 protein: CASSSTGVRGYTF

D gene: TRBD2
clone size: once
J gene: TRBJ2-2
V gene: TRBV19
CDR3 DNA: TGTGCCAGTAGTATTAGTGGGACTAGCGGGAGCTCTTATAACACCGGGGAGCTGTTTTTT
CDR3 protein: CASSISGTSGSSYNTGELFF

D gene: NA
clone size: NA
J gene: TRBJ2-5
V gene: TRBV7-8
CDR3 DNA: TGTGCCAGCAGCTTAGTCGCAGGAGGGGAGACCCAGTACTTC
CDR3 protein: CASSLVAGGETQYF

D gene: TRBD1
clone size: NA
J gene: TRBJ1-1
V gene: TRBV19
CDR3 DNA: TGTGCCAGTAGTACCTTATTGGGACAGGGAGGCACTGAAGCTTTCTTT
CDR3 protein: CASSTLLGQGGTEAFF

D gene: NA
clone size: NA
J gene: TRBJ2-2
V gene: TRBV5-1
CDR3 DNA: TGCGCCAGCAGCTTGTCGGACACCGGGGAGCTGTTTTTT
CDR3 protein: CASSLSDTGELFF

D gene: NA
clone size: NA
J gene: TRBJ2-5
V gene: TRBV19
CDR3 DNA: TGTGCCAGTAGGGAAACGGGAGTATCCCAAGAGACCCAGTACTTC
CDR3 protein: CASRETGVSQETQYF

D gene: NA
clone size: NA
J gene: TRBJ1-1
V gene: TRBV30
CDR3 DNA: TGTGCCTGGTCCGGGGGTATGAACACTGAAGCTTTCTTT
CDR3 protein: CAWSGGMNTEAFF

D gene: TRBD2
clone size: NA
J gene: TRBJ2-1
V gene: TRBV19
CDR3 DNA: TGTGCCAGTAGTTCGGGAGGACTAACCTACAATGAGCAGTTCTTC
CDR3 protein: CASSSGGLTYNEQFF

D gene: TRBD1
clone size: NA
J gene: TRBJ2-7
V gene: TRBV7-9
CDR3 DNA: TGTGCCAGCAGCCCGCCCCAACCGGGACAGGGCTCCTACGAGCAGTACTTC
CDR3 protein: CASSPPQPGQGSYEQYF

D gene: NA
clone size: NA
J gene: TRBJ1-1
V gene: TRBV7-8
CDR3 DNA: TGTGCCAGCAGCTCTCGGAACACTGAAGCTTTCTTT
CDR3 protein: CASSSRNTEAFF

D gene: NA
clone size: NA
J gene: TRBJ2-3
V gene: TRBV2
CDR3 DNA: TGTGCCAGCAGTGAACCCAGTAATCCAGATACGCAGTATTTT
CDR3 protein: CASSEPSNPDTQYF